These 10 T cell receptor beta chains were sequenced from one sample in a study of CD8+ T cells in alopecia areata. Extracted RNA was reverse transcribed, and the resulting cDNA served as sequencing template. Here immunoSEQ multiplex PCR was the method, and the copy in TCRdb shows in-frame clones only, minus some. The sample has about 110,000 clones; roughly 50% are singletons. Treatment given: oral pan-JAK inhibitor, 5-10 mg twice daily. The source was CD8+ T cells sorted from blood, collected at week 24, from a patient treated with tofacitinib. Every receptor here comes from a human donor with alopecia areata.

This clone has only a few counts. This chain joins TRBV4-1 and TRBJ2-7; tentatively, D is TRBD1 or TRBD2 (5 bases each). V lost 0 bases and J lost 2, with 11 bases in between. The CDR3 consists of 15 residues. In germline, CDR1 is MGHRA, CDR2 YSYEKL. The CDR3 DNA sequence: TGCGCCAGCAGCCAAGATTGGGACGGTACCTACGAGCAGTACTTC. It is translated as CASSQDWDGTYEQYF.

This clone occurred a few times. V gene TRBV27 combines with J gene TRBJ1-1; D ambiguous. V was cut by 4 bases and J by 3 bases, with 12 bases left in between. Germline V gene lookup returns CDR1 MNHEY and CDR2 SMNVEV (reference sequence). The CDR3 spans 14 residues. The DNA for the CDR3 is TGTGCCAGCAGTTCAGCTAAGTGGGACACTGAAGCTTTCTTT. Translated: CASSSAKWDTEAFF.

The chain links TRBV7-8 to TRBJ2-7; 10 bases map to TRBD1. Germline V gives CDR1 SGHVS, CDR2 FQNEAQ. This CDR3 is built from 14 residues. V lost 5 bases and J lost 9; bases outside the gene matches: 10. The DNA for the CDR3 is TGTGCCAGCAGCGTTGGACAGGGGGAGAGGGGGCAGTACTTC. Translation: CASSVGQGERGQYF.

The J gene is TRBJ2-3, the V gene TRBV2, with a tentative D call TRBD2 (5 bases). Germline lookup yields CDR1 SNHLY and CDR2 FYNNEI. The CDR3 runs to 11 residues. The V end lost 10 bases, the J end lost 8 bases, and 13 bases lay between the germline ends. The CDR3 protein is CANDRGGTQYF. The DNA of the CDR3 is TGTGCCAACGATCGCGGAGGTACGCAGTATTTT.

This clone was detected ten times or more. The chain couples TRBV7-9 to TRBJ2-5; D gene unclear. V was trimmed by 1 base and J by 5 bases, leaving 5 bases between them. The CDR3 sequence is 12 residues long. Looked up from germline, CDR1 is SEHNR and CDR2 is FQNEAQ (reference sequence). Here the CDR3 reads CASSLGLETQYF. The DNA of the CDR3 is TGTGCCAGCAGCTTAGGACTGGAGACCCAGTACTTC. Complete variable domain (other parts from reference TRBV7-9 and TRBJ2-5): DTGVSQNPRHKITKRGQNVTFRCDPISEHNRLYWYRQTLGQGPEFLTYFQNEAQLEKSRLLSDRFSAERPKGSFSTLEIQRTEQGDSAMYLCASSLGLETQYFGPGTRLLVL.

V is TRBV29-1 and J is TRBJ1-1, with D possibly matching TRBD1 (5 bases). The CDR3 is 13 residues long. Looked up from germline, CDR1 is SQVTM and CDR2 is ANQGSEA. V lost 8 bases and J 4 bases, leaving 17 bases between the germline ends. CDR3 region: CSSGTARGTEAFF. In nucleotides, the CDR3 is TGCAGCTCCGGGACCGCGAGGGGCACTGAAGCTTTCTTT.

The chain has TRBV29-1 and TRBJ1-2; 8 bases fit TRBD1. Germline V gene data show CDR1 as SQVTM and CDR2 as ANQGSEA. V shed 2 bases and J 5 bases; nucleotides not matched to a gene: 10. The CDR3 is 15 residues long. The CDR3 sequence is CSVEKAGGAGYGYTF. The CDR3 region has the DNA TGCAGCGTTGAAAAGGCAGGGGGCGCGGGGTATGGCTACACCTTC.

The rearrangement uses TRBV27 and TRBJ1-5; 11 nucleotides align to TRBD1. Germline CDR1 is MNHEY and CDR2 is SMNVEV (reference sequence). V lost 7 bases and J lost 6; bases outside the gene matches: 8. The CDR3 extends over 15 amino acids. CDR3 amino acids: CASKADRGLGQPQHF. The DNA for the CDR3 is TGTGCCAGCAAAGCGGACAGGGGGCTAGGTCAGCCCCAGCATTTT.

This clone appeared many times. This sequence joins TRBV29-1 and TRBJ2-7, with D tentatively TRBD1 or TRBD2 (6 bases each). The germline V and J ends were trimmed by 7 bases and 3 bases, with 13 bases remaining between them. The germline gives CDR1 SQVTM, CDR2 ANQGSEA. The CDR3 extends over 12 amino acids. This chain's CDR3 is CSAGAAYYEQYF. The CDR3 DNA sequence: TGCAGCGCGGGGGCAGCCTACTACGAGCAGTACTTC.

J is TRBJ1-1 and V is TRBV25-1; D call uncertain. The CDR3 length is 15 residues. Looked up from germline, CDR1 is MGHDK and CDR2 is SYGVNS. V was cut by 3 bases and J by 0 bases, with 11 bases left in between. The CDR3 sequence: CASSDPGSMNTEAFF. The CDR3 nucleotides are TGTGCCAGCAGTGATCCCGGGAGCATGAACACTGAAGCTTTCTTT.